The 22 T cell receptor beta chains given below trace back to one sample, sequenced in a study of T cell responses to AZD1222 COVID-19 vaccine. This table comes from immunoSEQ multiplex PCR, and its TCRdb copy is limited to in-frame clones, with some not included. This table holds 100,000 to 150,000 clones, more than 85% found once. The sequencing here drew on peripheral blood, taken 28 days after the second AZD1222 dose. These TCRs come from an adult who received the AZD1222 COVID-19 vaccine.

This chain connects TRBV5-1 to TRBJ2-5; 11 bases fit TRBD2. Losses at the gene ends were 2 bases for V and 5 bases for J; bases not matched to a gene: 8. The V gene's germline CDR1 is SGHRS and CDR2 YFSETQ. The CDR3 sequence is 16 residues long. The CDR3: CASSLPIAGGQETQYF. The CDR3 DNA reads as TGCGCCAGCAGCTTACCCATAGCGGGGGGGCAGGAGACCCAGTACTTC. The entire variable domain, with the rest obtained from reference TRBV5-1 and TRBJ2-5, is as follows: KAGVTQTPRYLIKTRGQQVTLSCSPISGHRSVSWYQQTPGQGLQFLFEYFSETQRNKGNFPGRFSGRQFSNSRSEMNVSTLELGDSALYLCASSLPIAGGQETQYFGPGTRLLVL.

In nucleotides, the CDR3 is TGCAGTGCTAGTATACAGGGGGCGGGAAACACCATATATTTT. This encodes CSASIQGAGNTIYF. V gene TRBV20-1 combines with J gene TRBJ1-3; 9 nucleotides align to TRBD1. The junction had 4 bases not matched to a gene; V was cut back by 3 bases and J by 4 bases. This CDR3 region has 14 residues. Germline V lookup: CDR1 DFQATT, CDR2 SNEGSKA (reference sequence).

The chain links TRBV6-5 to TRBJ1-3; no reliable D call. Trimming took 7 bases from V and 0 from J, leaving 10 bases between them. Germline V gene data show CDR1 as MNHEY and CDR2 as SVGAGI. CDR3 length: 14 amino acids. The CDR3 loop is CASTTVDSGNTIYF. In DNA, the CDR3 is TGTGCCAGCACTACCGTCGACTCTGGAAACACCATATATTTT.

This rearrangement joins TRBV6-5 to TRBJ1-6; 9 bases match TRBD1. J lost 9 bases, V lost 4 bases, and 10 bases had no gene match. Germline lookup yields CDR1 MNHEY and CDR2 SVGAGI. The CDR3 loop spans 16 amino acids. CDR3 in amino acids: CASSSLTGGTSSPLHF. CDR3 nucleotides: TGTGCCAGCAGTTCTCTGACAGGGGGGACTAGTTCACCCCTCCACTTT.

The chain combines TRBV25-1 with TRBJ2-3; TRBD2 aligns across 8 bases. The ends lost 2 bases at V and 7 bases at J; junction bases unmatched: 2. This CDR3 contains 13 residues. CDR1 and CDR2 from the germline V gene are MGHDK and SYGVNS. CDR3 residues: CASSEAGGNTQYF. The CDR3 DNA sequence: TGTGCCAGCAGTGAAGCGGGGGGCAATACGCAGTATTTT.

The chain joins TRBV4-1 to TRBJ1-6, with D possibly matching TRBD1 (5 bases). Germline lookup yields CDR1 MGHRA and CDR2 YSYEKL. Trimming took 0 bases from V and 0 from J, leaving 18 bases between them. This CDR3 region has 20 residues. This CDR3 reads CASSQESGQGRSSYNSPLHF. DNA for the CDR3: TGCGCCAGCAGCCAAGAATCGGGGCAGGGACGGAGCTCCTATAATTCACCCCTCCACTTT.

About this clone: At one end, the junction sequence differs from germline, possibly due to a read error. This chain uses TRBV5-1 with TRBJ1-1; D call uncertain. This CDR3 is 14 amino acids long. Germline-derived CDR1 and CDR2 are SGHRS and YFSETQ. The CDR3 loop reads CASTLERPNTEAFF. The CDR3 nucleotides read TGCGCCAGCACCTTGGAGCGGCCGAACACTGAAGCTTTCTTT.

J is TRBJ2-1 and V is TRBV18; no definite D call. Germline values: CDR1 KGHSH, CDR2 LQKENI. There are 12 residues in the CDR3. Trimming took off 0 bases at V and 7 bases at J, with 4 bases between the two ends. CDR3 nucleotide sequence: TGTGCCAGCTCACCACCCGGGAATGAGCAGTTCTTC. Translating gives CASSPPGNEQFF.

The chain joins TRBV18 to TRBJ2-1; the D is unclear. This CDR3 has 12 amino acids. Germline CDR1 and CDR2: KGHSH and LQKENI. With 3 bases removed from V and 8 bases from J, the gap between germline ends came to 8 bases. The CDR3, as DNA: TGTGCCAGCTCACCTGGGGTAGATGAGCAGTTCTTC. Translating it yields CASSPGVDEQFF.

The V gene is TRBV27, the J gene TRBJ1-5; D not resolved. V gave up 5 bases and J gave up 4 bases, with 9 bases separating them. Germline values: CDR1 MNHEY, CDR2 SMNVEV (reference sequence). This CDR3 has 13 amino acids. CDR3 protein: CASSPTVNQPQHF. The CDR3 DNA sequence: TGTGCCAGCAGTCCTACGGTTAATCAGCCCCAGCATTTT.

This chain joins TRBV19 and TRBJ1-1; D is possibly TRBD1 (5 bases). This CDR3 has 14 amino acids. The ends were cut back, 6 bases at V and 1 base at J, with 12 bases in the middle. In germline, CDR1 is LNHDA, CDR2 SQIVND (reference sequence). This chain's CDR3 is CASRKGPSNTEAFF. The CDR3, as DNA: TGTGCCAGTAGGAAGGGGCCGTCGAACACTGAAGCTTTCTTT.

This sequence joins TRBV29-1 and TRBJ1-5; TRBD1 agrees at 9 bases. CDR1 and CDR2 from the germline V gene are SQVTM and ANQGSEA. The CDR3 has 16 amino acids. Trimming at V came to 0 bases and at J to 4 bases, leaving 7 bases not matched to a gene. CDR3 DNA sequence: TGCAGCGTTGAAGATGGAGGGGGACAGGGAAATCAGCCCCAGCATTTT. Protein: CSVEDGGGQGNQPQHF.

The rearrangement links TRBV2 to TRBJ1-5; tentatively, D is TRBD1 (6 bases). The V end was cut by 6 bases, the J end by 3 bases, with 12 bases between. Germline CDR1 reads SNHLY; CDR2 reads FYNNEI. The CDR3 loop spans 14 amino acids. DNA for the CDR3: TGTGCCAGCAGACCTGGACAGTCCAATCAGCCCCAGCATTTT. It specifies CASRPGQSNQPQHF.

About this clone: Other DNA variants within this sample encode the same CDR3. The chain carries TRBV7-2 and TRBJ1-1, with D tentatively TRBD1 (6 bases). V dropped 5 bases and J dropped 5 bases, with 15 bases sitting between them. CDR3 length: 14 residues. Germline CDR1 SGHTA, CDR2 FQGNSA. The CDR3 region has the DNA TGTGCCAGCAGCCCCCAGGGGCGCAGGACTGAAGCTTTCTTT. Its protein product is CASSPQGRRTEAFF.

The chain uses TRBV7-9 and TRBJ2-5, with TRBD1 as a possible D gene (5 bases). The V gene's germline CDR1 is SEHNR and CDR2 FQNEAQ (reference sequence). V shed 5 bases and J shed 0 bases, with 10 bases lying between them. This CDR3 region has 14 residues. The CDR3: CASSHRTNQETQYF. In DNA, the CDR3 is TGTGCCAGCAGCCACCGGACAAACCAAGAGACCCAGTACTTC.

J is TRBJ1-4 and V is TRBV5-4; weak D call: TRBD1 (6 bases). CDR1 and CDR2 (germline): SGHNT, YYREEE (reference sequence). With 2 bases removed from V and 8 bases from J, the gap between germline ends came to 13 bases. This CDR3 region has 14 residues. The CDR3, as DNA: TGTGCCAGCAGCTTAGCCGGGGGCGGCGAAAAACTGTTTTTT. The encoded protein is CASSLAGGGEKLFF.

The chain combines TRBV18 with TRBJ2-4; D is perhaps TRBD1 (5 bases). Germline V CDR1 and CDR2: KGHSH, LQKENI. The V end lost 0 bases, the J end lost 1 base, and 13 bases lay between the germline ends. CDR3 size: 17 residues. The DNA for the CDR3 is TGTGCCAGCTCACCACCATCAGGGTTTATCGCCAAAAACATTCAGTACTTC. Translation: CASSPPSGFIAKNIQYF.

The V call is TRBV19, the J call TRBJ2-7, with 12 bases aligning to TRBD2. J gave up 2 bases and V 3 bases, and 2 bases lay outside the gene matches. CDR1 and CDR2 (germline): LNHDA, SQIVND (reference sequence). The CDR3 consists of 15 residues. The CDR3 protein is CASSIGLAGPYEQYV. CDR3 DNA: TGTGCCAGTAGTATTGGACTAGCGGGACCCTACGAGCAGTACGTC.

This chain joins TRBV5-5 and TRBJ2-7; D gene unclear. V lost 4 bases to trimming and J lost 0 bases, with 14 bases between them. This CDR3 contains 15 residues. The germline V gene encodes CDR1 SGHKS and CDR2 YYEKEE (reference sequence). CDR3 amino acids: CASSPDPHRSYEQYV. CDR3 bases: TGTGCCAGCAGCCCTGACCCTCACCGCTCCTACGAGCAGTACGTC.

This clone has only one observation. The chain is built from TRBV5-4 and TRBJ2-3; the match to TRBD2 covers 7 bases. The CDR3 is 15 residues long. V was clipped by 0 bases and J by 4 bases; unmatched bases: 5. CDR1 and CDR2 from the germline V gene are SGHNT and YYREEE (reference sequence). CDR3 in amino acids: CASSLDWGGPDTQYF. The CDR3 nucleotides read TGTGCCAGCAGCTTGGACTGGGGGGGACCAGATACGCAGTATTTT.

The CDR3 reads CSVATGGGVMNTEAFF. The CDR3 DNA follows: TGCAGCGTTGCGACAGGGGGAGGGGTAATGAACACTGAAGCTTTCTTT. The chain recombines TRBV29-1 with TRBJ1-1; 9 nucleotides match TRBD1. Trimming cost V 4 bases and J 0 bases; bases outside gene matches: 9. CDR1 and CDR2 from the germline V gene are SQVTM and ANQGSEA. The CDR3 is 16 amino acids.

The CDR3 bases are TGCGCCAGCAGTGATGGACACCCTGACATGGCCCAGCATTTT. Its protein is CASSDGHPDMAQHF. V usage is TRBV10-1 and J usage is TRBJ1-5, with D possibly matching TRBD1 (5 bases). Germline V gene lookup returns CDR1 WNHNN and CDR2 SYGVQD (reference sequence). The CDR3 consists of 14 residues. V dropped 3 bases and J dropped 11 bases, with 17 bases sitting between them.